The rows below give T cell receptor beta chains drawn from one sample of a study of identical twins. From the 5' RACE reads, TCRdb called clonotypes with MiXCR, one entry per CDR3 protein. Of about 530,000 distinct CDR3 sequences in the sample, about 22% were seen once. In addition, the sample was reused for a study of yellow fever vaccine responses in identical twins.

What was sequenced was CD4+ T cells sorted from blood. Receptor source: a woman between 18 and 30 years old in good health. Both conserved end residues are part of each CDR3. D genes are given only for firm matches. Size values are once, few and many counts, or a class for expanded clones, and some rows have none.

size	D	V	J	DNA	CDR3
few	.	TRBV12-3/TRBV12-4	TRBJ2-1	TGTGCCAGCAGTTTTGTGGGAAACTACAATGAGCAGTTCTTC	CASSFVGNYNEQFF
.	.	TRBV20-1	TRBJ2-3	TGCAGTGCTAGAGATCCAACGGTGGCACAAGGCACGCAGTATTTT	CSARDPTVAQGTQYF
.	.	TRBV12-3/TRBV12-4	TRBJ2-1	TGTGCCAGCAGCCCGGGCCGCCTAGTTAGCAATGAGCAGTTCTTC	CASSPGRLVSNEQFF
few	.	TRBV20-1	TRBJ2-7	TGCAGTGCTAGAGAGGCGGCTCTAGACTACGAGCAGTACTTC	CSAREAALDYEQYF
few	.	TRBV24-1	TRBJ2-1	TGTGCCACCAGTGATTTGGGTCGGCAGTTCTTC	CATSDLGRQFF
many	.	TRBV6-5	TRBJ2-1	TGTGCCAGCAGTTACTCAGGGGGAGGCAATGAGCAGTTCTTC	CASSYSGGGNEQFF
few	.	TRBV20-1	TRBJ2-4	TGCAGTGCTGAGAAGGCCGGGGGCGGCATTCAGTACTTC	CSAEKAGGGIQYF
.	TRBD2	TRBV5-1	TRBJ2-1	TGCGCCAGCAGCTTTCTAGCGGGAGAGGGTTTATACAATGAGCAGTTCTTC	CASSFLAGEGLYNEQFF
once	TRBD1	TRBV11-2	TRBJ2-2	TGTGCCAGCAGCGCGGCCAGGACAGGCCGGAACACCGGGGAGCTGTTTTTT	CASSAARTGRNTGELFF
few	TRBD2	TRBV12-3/TRBV12-4	TRBJ2-7	TGTGCCACTGGGACTAGCGGGAGGAGGTACGAGCAGTACTTC	CATGTSGRRYEQYF
.	TRBD1	TRBV6-5	TRBJ2-7	TGTGCCAGCAGTTCGACAGGGGGCAGGTACGAGCAGTACTTC	CASSSTGGRYEQYF
many	.	TRBV12-3/TRBV12-4	TRBJ2-7	TGTGCCAGCAGTCCAGATATAGAGGGCGGAACTAACGAGCAGTACTTC	CASSPDIEGGTNEQYF
few	.	TRBV6-2/TRBV6-3	TRBJ2-3	TGTGCCAGCAGTTATTTTTTGGGGGCAGATACGCAGTATTTT	CASSYFLGADTQYF
.	.	TRBV29-1	TRBJ2-5	TGCAGCGTTGAACTAGGGGGAGGGCCCCCCCAAGAGACCCAGTACTTC	CSVELGGGPPQETQYF
few	TRBD2	TRBV4-1	TRBJ2-1	TGCGCCAGCAGCCAACCTACGGGGGGTGGGAACGCTTACAATGAGCAGTTCTTC	CASSQPTGGGNAYNEQFF
.	TRBD2	TRBV5-1	TRBJ2-5	TGCGCCAGCAGCTATAACAGCGGGGGTCAAGAGACCCAGTACTTC	CASSYNSGGQETQYF
few	TRBD2	TRBV28	TRBJ2-2	TGTGCCAGCAGTTTCACGGGAGGGCGTCGGACCGGGGAGCTGTTTTTT	CASSFTGGRRTGELFF
.	.	TRBV19	TRBJ2-5	TGTGCCAGTAGTATAGGCGGCAGGGGAGAGACCCAGTACTTC	CASSIGGRGETQYF
few	.	TRBV15	TRBJ2-7	TGTGCCACCAGCAGAGATCGGGCAGTAGACTACGAGCAGTACTTC	CATSRDRAVDYEQYF
many	TRBD2	TRBV3-1	TRBJ2-1	TGTGCCAGCAGCCAAGTGACTAGCGGGGGGTCGCATGAGCAGTTCTTC	CASSQVTSGGSHEQFF
.	.	TRBV6-1	TRBJ2-1	TGTGCCAGCCTGCCCGGGGCAAGCTCCTACAATGAGCAGTTCTTC	CASLPGASSYNEQFF
.	.	TRBV7-6	TRBJ2-2	TGTGCCAGCAGCACGAGACAGGGGGAGCTGTTTTTT	CASSTRQGELFF
.	.	TRBV2	TRBJ1-6	TGTGCCAGCAGTGAGGCGGGCGGCCTTGGTTCACCCCTCCACTTT	CASSEAGGLGSPLHF
.	TRBD1	TRBV5-5	TRBJ2-7	TGTGCCAGCAGCGCTGGACAGGGGAGCTCCTACGAGCAGTACTTC	CASSAGQGSSYEQYF